The clone carrying this T cell receptor (beta chain) was detected a few times. What it binds is not known. Measured with immunoSEQ multiplex PCR; TCRdb has only the in-frame clones, and not every one. This sample has around 100,000 clones, with about 92% found just once. This record belongs to a study of T cell responses to AZD1222 COVID-19 vaccine. The wider study: Samples with a second dose at about 4 or about 12 weeks were pooled together.

Study observations and caveats: Mapped onto spike, vaccine-associated CD4 TCRs spanned it and were dominant at 160-218 and 743-854. All repertoire sampling was performed exclusively after the peak T cell response. Once two AZD1222 doses were given, Spike-specific TCR breadth and depth went up.

The CDR3 consists of 14 residues. Deletions cut 0 bases from V and 2 bases from J, with 7 bases between. The germline V gene encodes CDR1 MNHNY and CDR2 SVGAGI (reference sequence). The specimen comprised peripheral blood, sampled on day 0 of AZD1222 vaccination. The chain uses TRBV6-6 and TRBJ1-2; D possibly corresponds to TRBD1 (5 bases). This receptor was identified in an adult in good health. The CDR3 protein is CASSYSKGNYGYTF. The DNA of the CDR3 is TGTGCCAGCAGTTACTCAAAGGGGAACTATGGCTACACCTTC.